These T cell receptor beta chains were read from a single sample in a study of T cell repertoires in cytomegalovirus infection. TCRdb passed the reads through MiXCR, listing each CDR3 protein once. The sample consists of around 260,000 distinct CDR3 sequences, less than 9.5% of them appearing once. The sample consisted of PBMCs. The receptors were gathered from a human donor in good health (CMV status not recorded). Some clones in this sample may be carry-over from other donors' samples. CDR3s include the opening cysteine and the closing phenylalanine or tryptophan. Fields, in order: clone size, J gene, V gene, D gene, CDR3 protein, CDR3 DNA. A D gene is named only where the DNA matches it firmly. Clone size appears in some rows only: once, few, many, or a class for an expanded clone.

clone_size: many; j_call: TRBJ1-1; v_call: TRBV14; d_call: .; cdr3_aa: CASSPITGSSTEAFF; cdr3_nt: TGTGCCAGCAGCCCTATTACAGGGTCGTCCACTGAAGCTTTCTTT
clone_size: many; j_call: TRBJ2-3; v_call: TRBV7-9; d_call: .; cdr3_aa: CAWRGMTSTDTQYF; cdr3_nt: TGTGCCTGGAGGGGGATGACATCAACAGATACGCAGTATTTT
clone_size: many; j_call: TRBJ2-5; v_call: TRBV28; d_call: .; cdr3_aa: CASSLSVNRAKETQYF; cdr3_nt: TGTGCCAGCAGTTTATCTGTCAACAGGGCGAAGGAGACCCAGTACTTC
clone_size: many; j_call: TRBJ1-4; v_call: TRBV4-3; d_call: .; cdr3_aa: CASSQATAYNEKLFF; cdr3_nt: TGCGCCAGCAGCCAAGCTACAGCCTATAATGAAAAACTGTTTTTT
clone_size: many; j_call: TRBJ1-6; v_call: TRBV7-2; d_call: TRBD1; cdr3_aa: CASSLEGQGSFSPLHF; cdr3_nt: TGTGCCAGCAGCTTAGAGGGACAGGGGTCGTTTTCACCCCTCCACTTT
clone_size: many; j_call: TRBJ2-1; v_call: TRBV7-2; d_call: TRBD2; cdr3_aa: CASSPGTSGGANEQFF; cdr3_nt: TGTGCCAGCAGCCCCGGGACTAGCGGGGGGGCCAATGAGCAGTTCTTC
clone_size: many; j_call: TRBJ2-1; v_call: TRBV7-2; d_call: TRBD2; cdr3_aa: CASSLRPGLAGVHNEQFF; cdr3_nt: TGTGCCAGCAGCCTACGCCCGGGACTAGCGGGAGTACACAATGAGCAGTTCTTC
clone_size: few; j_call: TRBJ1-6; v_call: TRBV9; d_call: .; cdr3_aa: CASSVGGNSPLHF; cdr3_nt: TGTGCCAGCAGCGTAGGGGGGAATTCACCCCTCCACTTT
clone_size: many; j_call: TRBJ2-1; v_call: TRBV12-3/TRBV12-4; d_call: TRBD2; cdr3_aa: CASSRPGLAAHRRGSNEQFF; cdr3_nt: TGTGCCAGCAGTCGCCCGGGACTAGCGGCTCACAGACGGGGGTCCAATGAGCAGTTCTTC
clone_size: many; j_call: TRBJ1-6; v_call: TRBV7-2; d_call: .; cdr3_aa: CASSLDQGNSPLHF; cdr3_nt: TGTGCCAGCAGCTTGGACCAGGGGAATTCACCCCTCCACTTT
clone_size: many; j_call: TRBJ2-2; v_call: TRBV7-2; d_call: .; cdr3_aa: CASSLRTPRTGELFF; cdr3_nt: TGTGCCAGCAGCTTACGCACACCGCGGACCGGGGAGCTGTTTTTT
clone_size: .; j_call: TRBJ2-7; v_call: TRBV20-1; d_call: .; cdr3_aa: CSASADYEQYF; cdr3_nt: TGCAGTGCTAGTGCGGACTACGAGCAGTACTTC
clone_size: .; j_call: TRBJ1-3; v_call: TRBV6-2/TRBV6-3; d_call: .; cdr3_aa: CASMSGGVSGNTIYF; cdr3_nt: TGTGCCAGCATGTCCGGCGGAGTCTCTGGAAACACCATATATTTT
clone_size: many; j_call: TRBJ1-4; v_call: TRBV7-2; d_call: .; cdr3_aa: CASSLVAGERQFF; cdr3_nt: TGTGCCAGCAGCTTAGTCGCAGGGGAACGACAGTTTTTT
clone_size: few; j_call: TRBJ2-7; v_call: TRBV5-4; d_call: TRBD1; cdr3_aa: CASSGGGTGSVEQYF; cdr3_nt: TGTGCCAGCAGCGGGGGGGGGACAGGGAGCGTCGAGCAGTACTTC
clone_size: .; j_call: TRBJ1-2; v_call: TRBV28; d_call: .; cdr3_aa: CASSLWVNYGYTF; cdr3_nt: TGTGCCAGCAGTTTATGGGTTAACTATGGCTACACCTTC
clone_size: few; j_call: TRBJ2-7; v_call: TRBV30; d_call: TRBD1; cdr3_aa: CAWSVGTVISYEQYF; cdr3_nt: TGTGCCTGGAGTGTAGGGACAGTCATATCATACGAGCAGTACTTC
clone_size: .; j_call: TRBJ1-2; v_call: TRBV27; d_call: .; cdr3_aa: CASSYSLISDGYTF; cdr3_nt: TGTGCCAGCAGTTACAGCCTGATATCGGATGGCTACACCTTC
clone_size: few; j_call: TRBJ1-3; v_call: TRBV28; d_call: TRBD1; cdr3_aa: CASSAGSWTGYRNTIYF; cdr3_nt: TGTGCCAGCAGCGCGGGGTCTTGGACAGGGTACAGAAACACCATATATTTT
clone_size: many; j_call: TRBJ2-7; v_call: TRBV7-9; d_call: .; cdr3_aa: CASSPSWRNDEQYF; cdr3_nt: TGTGCCAGCAGCCCTAGCTGGAGGAATGACGAGCAGTACTTC
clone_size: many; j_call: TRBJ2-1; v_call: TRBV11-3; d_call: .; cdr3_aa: CASSLEVGAYNEQFF; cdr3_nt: TGTGCCAGCAGCTTAGAAGTGGGGGCATACAATGAGCAGTTCTTC
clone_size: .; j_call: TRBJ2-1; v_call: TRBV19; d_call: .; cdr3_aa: CASRLNGGSYNEQFF; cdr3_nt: TGTGCCAGTAGACTGAACGGAGGCTCCTACAATGAGCAGTTCTTC